A selection of T cell receptor beta chains follows, all from one sample in a study of T cells in Graves' hyperthyroidism and ophthalmopathy. MiXCR, applied by TCRdb to the multiplex PCR reads, yields one record per CDR3 protein. The sample holds 300,000 to 500,000 distinct CDR3 sequences, 11% to 15% seen once. The sample comprised blood. The origin of the receptors is a man aged 45 to 65 with Graves' ophthalmopathy. Both conserved end residues are part of each CDR3. Clone size, where shown, is once, few, many, or a class for clones that have expanded.

V gene	J gene	clone size	CDR3 protein
TRBV28	TRBJ2-7	many	CASRYGGYEQYF
TRBV28	TRBJ2-7	many	CASSPGGRYEQYF
TRBV10-3	TRBJ1-4	.	CAIKETGTEKLFF
TRBV12-3/TRBV12-4	TRBJ1-3	few	CASSLGGFYGNTIYF
TRBV2	TRBJ2-4	few	CASSESVLGLAKNIQYF
TRBV18	TRBJ1-1	many	CASSPPGAKNTEAFF
TRBV2	TRBJ2-2	.	CASSENRGSSTGELFF
TRBV24-1	TRBJ1-2	.	CATSEPGQRNYGYTF
TRBV11-2	TRBJ2-3	many	CASSSGRAGLTDTQYF
TRBV7-2	TRBJ2-1	.	CASSMASENNEQFF
TRBV6-1	TRBJ2-2	few	CASSISRVNTGELFF
TRBV5-4	TRBJ1-5	.	CAGWGNQPQHF
TRBV18	TRBJ2-7	many	CASSPVTGGSYEQYF
TRBV3-1	TRBJ2-7	many	CASSRKGLAGVSYEQYF
TRBV20-1	TRBJ2-2	few	CSARRQGNTGELFF
TRBV20-1	TRBJ2-7	few	CSAGSQEGRKYEQYF
TRBV24-1	TRBJ2-7	many	CATSGVGSYEQYF
TRBV9	TRBJ2-1	.	CASSVASDYLTNEQFF
TRBV3-1	TRBJ1-1	many	CASSLGQASTEAFF
TRBV29-1	TRBJ2-7	many	CSVGQAGGEQYF
TRBV27	TRBJ1-2	many	CASSPTRAGYGYTF
TRBV4-1	TRBJ2-7	many	CASSQAAAAPYEQYF
TRBV2	TRBJ2-1	many	CASSVGPADEQFF
TRBV24-1	TRBJ2-1	.	CATSDFADSYNEQLF
TRBV19	TRBJ2-1	few	CASSMSSGGSYNEQFF
TRBV5-1	TRBJ1-1	many	CASSLVTVNTEAFF
TRBV30	TRBJ2-5	.	CAWSVSRTPGRGQETQYF
TRBV20-1	TRBJ2-7	many	CSARTSGRSEQYF
TRBV12-3/TRBV12-4	TRBJ2-3	.	CASSLGDQQGASTDTQYF
TRBV6-4	TRBJ2-6	few	CASRKNGGTGANVLTF